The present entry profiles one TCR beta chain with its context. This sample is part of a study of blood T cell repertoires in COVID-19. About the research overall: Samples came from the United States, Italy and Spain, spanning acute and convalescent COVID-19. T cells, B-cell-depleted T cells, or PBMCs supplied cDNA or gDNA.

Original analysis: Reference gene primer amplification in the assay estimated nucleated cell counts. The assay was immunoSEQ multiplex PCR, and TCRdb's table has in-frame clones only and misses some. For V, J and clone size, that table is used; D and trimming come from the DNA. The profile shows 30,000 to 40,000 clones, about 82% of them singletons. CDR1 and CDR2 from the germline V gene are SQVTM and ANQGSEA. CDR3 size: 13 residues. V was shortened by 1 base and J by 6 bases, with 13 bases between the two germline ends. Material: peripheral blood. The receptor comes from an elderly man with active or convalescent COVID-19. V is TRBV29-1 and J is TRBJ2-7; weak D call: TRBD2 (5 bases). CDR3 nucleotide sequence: TGCAGCGTTGAAGGTCTCGGACTGGCCGAGCAGTACTTC. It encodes CSVEGLGLAEQYF.